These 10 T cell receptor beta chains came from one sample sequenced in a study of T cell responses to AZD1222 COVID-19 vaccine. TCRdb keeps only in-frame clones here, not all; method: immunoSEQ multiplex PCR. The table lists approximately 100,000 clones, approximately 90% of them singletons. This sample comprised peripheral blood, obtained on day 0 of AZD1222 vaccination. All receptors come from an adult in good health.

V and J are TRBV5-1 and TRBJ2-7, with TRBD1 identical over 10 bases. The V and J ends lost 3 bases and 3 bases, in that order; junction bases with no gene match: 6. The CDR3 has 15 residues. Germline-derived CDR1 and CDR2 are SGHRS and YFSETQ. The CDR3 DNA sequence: TGCGCCAGCAGCTCAGGACAGGGGGTAATCTACGAGCAGTACTTC. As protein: CASSSGQGVIYEQYF.

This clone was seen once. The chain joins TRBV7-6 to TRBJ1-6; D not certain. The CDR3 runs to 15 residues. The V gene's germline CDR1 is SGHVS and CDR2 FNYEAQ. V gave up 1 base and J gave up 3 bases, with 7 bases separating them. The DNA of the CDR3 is TGTGCCAGCAGCTTAGACAGTCTCTATAATTCACCCCTCCACTTT. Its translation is CASSLDSLYNSPLHF.

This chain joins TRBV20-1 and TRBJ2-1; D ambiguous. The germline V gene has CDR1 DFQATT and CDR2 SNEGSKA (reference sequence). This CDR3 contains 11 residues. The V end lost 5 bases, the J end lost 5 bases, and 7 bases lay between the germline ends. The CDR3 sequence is CSAEQNNEQFF. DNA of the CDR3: TGCAGTGCTGAGCAGAACAATGAGCAGTTCTTC.

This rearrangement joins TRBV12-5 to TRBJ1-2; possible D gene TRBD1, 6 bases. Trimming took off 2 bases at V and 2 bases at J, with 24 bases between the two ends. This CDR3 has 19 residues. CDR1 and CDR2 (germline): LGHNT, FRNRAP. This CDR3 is CASGLTAAPASQGNYGYTF. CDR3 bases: TGTGCTAGTGGTTTGACCGCGGCCCCAGCCTCCCAGGGGAACTATGGCTACACCTTC. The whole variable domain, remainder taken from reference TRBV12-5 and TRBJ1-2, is DARVTQTPRHKVTEMGQEVTMRCQPILGHNTVFWYRQTMMQGLELLAYFRNRAPLDDSGMPKDRFSAEMPDATLATLKIQPSEPRDSAVYFCASGLTAAPASQGNYGYTFGSGTRLTVV.

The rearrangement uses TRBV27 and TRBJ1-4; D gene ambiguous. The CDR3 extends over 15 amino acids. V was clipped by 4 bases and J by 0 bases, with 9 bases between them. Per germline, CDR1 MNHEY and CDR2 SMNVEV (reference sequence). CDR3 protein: CASSSARTTNEKLFF. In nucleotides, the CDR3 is TGTGCCAGCAGTTCTGCGAGGACAACTAATGAAAAACTGTTTTTT. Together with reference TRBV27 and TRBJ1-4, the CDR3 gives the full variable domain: EAQVTQNPRYLITVTGKKLTVTCSQNMNHEYMSWYRQDPGLGLRQIYYSMNVEVTDKGDVPEGYKVSRKEKRNFPLILESPSPNQTSLYFCASSSARTTNEKLFFGSGTQLSVL.

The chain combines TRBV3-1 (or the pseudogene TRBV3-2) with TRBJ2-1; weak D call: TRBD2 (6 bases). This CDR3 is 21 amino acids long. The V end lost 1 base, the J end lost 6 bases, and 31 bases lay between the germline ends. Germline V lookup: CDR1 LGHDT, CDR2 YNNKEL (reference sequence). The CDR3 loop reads CASSQVAGTTRTQDLRNEQFF. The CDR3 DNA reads TGTGCCAGCAGCCAAGTTGCGGGGACCACCCGAACCCAAGATCTACGCAATGAGCAGTTCTTC.

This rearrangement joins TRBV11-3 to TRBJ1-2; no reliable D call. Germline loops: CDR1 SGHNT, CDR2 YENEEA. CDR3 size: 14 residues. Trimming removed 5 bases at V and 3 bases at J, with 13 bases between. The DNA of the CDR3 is TGTGCCAGCAGCCCATCGGCGGGGTACTATGGCTACACCTTC. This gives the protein CASSPSAGYYGYTF.

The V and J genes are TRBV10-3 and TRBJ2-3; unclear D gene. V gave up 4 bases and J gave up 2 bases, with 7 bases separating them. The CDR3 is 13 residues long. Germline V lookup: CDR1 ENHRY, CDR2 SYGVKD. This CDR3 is CAISGVFTDTQYF. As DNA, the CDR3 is TGTGCCATCAGTGGTGTCTTCACAGATACGCAGTATTTT.

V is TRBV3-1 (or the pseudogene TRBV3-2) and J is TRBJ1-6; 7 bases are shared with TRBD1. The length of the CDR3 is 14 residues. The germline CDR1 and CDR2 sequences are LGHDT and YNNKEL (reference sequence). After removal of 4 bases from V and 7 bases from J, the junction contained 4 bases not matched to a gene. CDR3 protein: CASSPGQSNSPLHF. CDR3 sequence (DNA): TGTGCCAGCAGCCCGGGACAGAGCAATTCACCCCTCCACTTT.

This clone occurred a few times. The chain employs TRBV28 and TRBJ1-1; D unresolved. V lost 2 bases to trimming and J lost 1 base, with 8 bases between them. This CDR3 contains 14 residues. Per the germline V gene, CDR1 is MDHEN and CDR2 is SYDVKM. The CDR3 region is CASSLGWANTEAFF. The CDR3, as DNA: TGTGCCAGCAGTTTAGGGTGGGCGAACACTGAAGCTTTCTTT.